These T cell receptor beta chains were read from a single sample in a study of blood T cell repertoires in COVID-19. Using immunoSEQ multiplex PCR, the repertoire was profiled, and TCRdb retains in-frame clones only, with some absent. Of about 210,000 clones listed, about 86% are singletons. The sequencing sample was made of peripheral blood. The origin of the receptors is a woman aged 45-65 years with acute or convalescent COVID-19. The CDR3 runs from the conserved cysteine through the conserved F or W. D genes are given only for firm matches. Clone size is given for some rows only: seen once, a few or many times, or a class if the clone is expanded.

J: TRBJ2-7
D: NA
size: NA
V: TRBV7-2
DNA: TGTGCCAGCAGCGTGGCAGGCACCTACGAGCAGTACTTC
CDR3: CASSVAGTYEQYF

J: TRBJ2-7
D: NA
size: NA
V: TRBV20-1
DNA: TGCAGTGCTAGTCTCCTCGACAGGGCGGGATACGAGCAGTACTTC
CDR3: CSASLLDRAGYEQYF

J: TRBJ1-2
D: NA
size: NA
V: TRBV27
DNA: TGTGCCAGCCGAACTCTGGGCGGGGGCGGAGAAAGGTATGGCTACACCTTC
CDR3: CASRTLGGGGERYGYTF

J: TRBJ2-3
D: NA
size: once
V: TRBV4-2
DNA: TGTGCCAGCAGCCAAGAGGCCAGAACGGATACGCAGTATTTT
CDR3: CASSQEARTDTQYF

J: TRBJ2-7
D: TRBD2
size: NA
V: TRBV19
DNA: TGTGCCAGTAGAAGCGGGAGCTCCTACGAGCAGTACTTC
CDR3: CASRSGSSYEQYF

J: TRBJ2-1
D: NA
size: NA
V: TRBV24-1
DNA: TGTGCCACCAGTGATTTCGAGGGGGTCGGCAATGAGCAGTTCTTC
CDR3: CATSDFEGVGNEQFF

J: TRBJ1-1
D: TRBD1
size: NA
V: TRBV28
DNA: TGTGCCAGCAGTCGCTACAGGGGGAACACTGAAGCTTTCTTT
CDR3: CASSRYRGNTEAFF

J: TRBJ2-7
D: TRBD1
size: NA
V: TRBV2
DNA: TGTGCCAGCAGTGGATCCCCGACAGGGGGATACGAGCAGTACTTC
CDR3: CASSGSPTGGYEQYF

J: TRBJ2-2
D: NA
size: NA
V: TRBV11-3
DNA: TGTGCCAGCAGCCCCTTGGGCACAGCGAACACCGGGGAGCTGTTTTTT
CDR3: CASSPLGTANTGELFF

J: TRBJ2-3
D: NA
size: NA
V: TRBV18
DNA: TGTGCCAGCTCCCGACTCCAAGACAGCACAGATACGCAGTATTTT
CDR3: CASSRLQDSTDTQYF

J: TRBJ1-6
D: TRBD1
size: NA
V: TRBV6-2/TRBV6-3
DNA: TGTGCCAGCAGTTACCGACAGGGGGCTTTTGTATCCCTCCACTTT
CDR3: CASSYRQGAFVSLHF

J: TRBJ1-5
D: NA
size: few
V: TRBV27
DNA: TGTGCCAGCAGACGTGAGGGCGGACGCAATCAGCCCCAGCATTTT
CDR3: CASRREGGRNQPQHF

J: TRBJ2-5
D: NA
size: NA
V: TRBV5-1
DNA: TGCGCCAGCAGCCGGGGTGATCCAAAAGAGACCCAGTACTTC
CDR3: CASSRGDPKETQYF

J: TRBJ2-7
D: NA
size: NA
V: TRBV6-2/TRBV6-3
DNA: TGTGCCAGCAGTTACACCAAACCAGGCTACGAGCAGTACTTC
CDR3: CASSYTKPGYEQYF

J: TRBJ2-5
D: TRBD2
size: once
V: TRBV3-1/TRBV3-2
DNA: TGTGCCAGCAGCCGCCTAGCGGGAGGTGGAGAGACCCAGTACTTC
CDR3: CASSRLAGGGETQYF

J: TRBJ1-1
D: TRBD1
size: NA
V: TRBV3-1/TRBV3-2
DNA: TGTGCCAGCAGCCAAGAATTGCCAGGGGGATTGGGGAACACTGAAGCTTTCTTT
CDR3: CASSQELPGGLGNTEAFF

J: TRBJ2-1
D: TRBD2
size: NA
V: TRBV10-3
DNA: TGTGCCATCAGTGAGTCGCTAGCGGGAGATGAGCAGTTCTTC
CDR3: CAISESLAGDEQFF

J: TRBJ1-1
D: NA
size: NA
V: TRBV2
DNA: TGTGCCAGCAGTGAATTTTTAGGGGAAGGGAACACTGAAGCTTTCTTT
CDR3: CASSEFLGEGNTEAFF

J: TRBJ1-1
D: TRBD1
size: NA
V: TRBV11-3
DNA: TGTGCCAGCAGCGCTGGACAGGGAGCTGAAGCTTTCTTT
CDR3: CASSAGQGAEAFF

J: TRBJ2-2
D: TRBD2
size: NA
V: TRBV5-1
DNA: TGCGCCAGCAGCTTGACTAGCGGGATTACCGGGGAGCTGTTTTTT
CDR3: CASSLTSGITGELFF

J: TRBJ1-2
D: TRBD1
size: NA
V: TRBV20-1
DNA: TGCAGTGCTAGTGTCCGGGACAGGGGTGACTATGGCTACACCTTC
CDR3: CSASVRDRGDYGYTF

J: TRBJ2-7
D: NA
size: NA
V: TRBV24-1
DNA: TGTGCCACCAGTGATTTCCACTCGGACGAGCAGTACTTC
CDR3: CATSDFHSDEQYF

J: TRBJ1-1
D: TRBD1
size: few
V: TRBV9
DNA: TGTGCCAGCAGCGCGAGACAGGGTGAAGCTTTCTTT
CDR3: CASSARQGEAFF

J: TRBJ2-2
D: NA
size: once
V: TRBV18
DNA: TGTGCCAGCTCACCACCGAAACTCGGGGGGCGATTCGGGGAGCTGTTTTTT
CDR3: CASSPPKLGGRFGELFF

J: TRBJ2-7
D: TRBD2
size: NA
V: TRBV11-2
DNA: TGTGCCAGCAGCCGTGGGACTAGCGGATCCTACGAGCAGTACTTC
CDR3: CASSRGTSGSYEQYF

J: TRBJ1-2
D: NA
size: NA
V: TRBV20-1
DNA: TGCAGTGCTAGATGGGCCGGCTACACCTTC
CDR3: CSARWAGYTF

J: TRBJ2-1
D: NA
size: once
V: TRBV7-7
DNA: TGTGCTAGCAGCTTAGGGGGCGGGAGGTACCGCGATGAGCAGTTCTTC
CDR3: CASSLGGGRYRDEQFF

J: TRBJ2-2
D: NA
size: NA
V: TRBV24-1
DNA: TGTGCCACCAGTGAAACTACAGGGTTGGGCACCGGGGAGCTGTTTTTT
CDR3: CATSETTGLGTGELFF

J: TRBJ2-1
D: NA
size: NA
V: TRBV6-5
DNA: TGTGCCAGCACCCCTTCTTTCAATGAGCAGTTCTTC
CDR3: CASTPSFNEQFF

J: TRBJ1-5
D: TRBD1
size: NA
V: TRBV6-5
DNA: TGTGCCAGCAGTACCTTGTTGGGACAGGCCCAGCATTTT
CDR3: CASSTLLGQAQHF

J: TRBJ2-7
D: TRBD1
size: NA
V: TRBV27
DNA: TGTGCCAGCAGTCCCCAACGGACAGGGTACGAGCAGTACTTC
CDR3: CASSPQRTGYEQYF

J: TRBJ2-2
D: TRBD2
size: NA
V: TRBV5-1
DNA: TGCGCCAGCAGCCCACCCGGGACTACCGGGTCGACCGGGGAGCTGTTTTTT
CDR3: CASSPPGTTGSTGELFF

J: TRBJ1-2
D: TRBD1
size: once
V: TRBV3-1/TRBV3-2
DNA: TGTGCCAGCAGCCAAGGGAAGAGGGGGCGCTTATACTATGGCTACACCTTC
CDR3: CASSQGKRGRLYYGYTF

J: TRBJ2-7
D: NA
size: NA
V: TRBV4-2
DNA: TGTGCCGTACAAGTCAGTTCCTACGAGCAGTACTTC
CDR3: CAVQVSSYEQYF

J: TRBJ2-1
D: NA
size: few
V: TRBV13
DNA: TGTGCCAGCAGCTTCACGGGACATTTACCGGACAATGAGCAGTTCTTC
CDR3: CASSFTGHLPDNEQFF

J: TRBJ2-1
D: TRBD2
size: NA
V: TRBV5-5
DNA: TGTGCCAGCAGCTTGGCCGGGGTAGCGGGGGGCTGGAGGTACAATGAGCAGTTCTTC
CDR3: CASSLAGVAGGWRYNEQFF

J: TRBJ2-7
D: NA
size: NA
V: TRBV29-1
DNA: TGCAGCGTTGCCCAAGGCAGGGGGGCACCCTACGAGCAGTACTTC
CDR3: CSVAQGRGAPYEQYF

J: TRBJ2-1
D: TRBD2
size: NA
V: TRBV6-4
DNA: TGTGCCAGCCGAGCGGGAGAGCTCTACAATGAGCAGTTCTTC
CDR3: CASRAGELYNEQFF

J: TRBJ2-1
D: TRBD1
size: NA
V: TRBV5-4
DNA: TGTGCCAGCAGCCGGGACAGGGGGAGCTCCTACAATGAGCAGTTCTTC
CDR3: CASSRDRGSSYNEQFF

J: TRBJ2-3
D: NA
size: NA
V: TRBV10-2
DNA: TGCGCCAGCCGCGTAACAGGGTTCGTAGATACGCAGTATTTT
CDR3: CASRVTGFVDTQYF

J: TRBJ1-2
D: TRBD1
size: NA
V: TRBV29-1
DNA: TGCAGCGCCGAAGTAGCGAGGGGGCCTACTAACTATGGCTACACCTTC
CDR3: CSAEVARGPTNYGYTF

J: TRBJ2-7
D: TRBD1
size: NA
V: TRBV7-6
DNA: TGTGCCAGCAGCCTGACAGGGCCCCACTCCTACGAGCAGTACTTC
CDR3: CASSLTGPHSYEQYF

J: TRBJ1-1
D: NA
size: NA
V: TRBV5-1
DNA: TGCGCCAGCAGCTCCCGGGAGCAAAGGAACACTGAAGCTTTCTTT
CDR3: CASSSREQRNTEAFF

J: TRBJ1-3
D: NA
size: NA
V: TRBV3-1/TRBV3-2
DNA: TGTGCCAGCAGCCCGAACGGAGGGGTCACCATATATTTT
CDR3: CASSPNGGVTIYF

J: TRBJ1-2
D: NA
size: NA
V: TRBV6-6
DNA: TGTGCCAGCACCCTCGGGGGGGATGCTGGCTACACCTTC
CDR3: CASTLGGDAGYTF

J: TRBJ2-1
D: NA
size: NA
V: TRBV24-1
DNA: TGTGCCACCAGTGCGGTCCGGGACTCCTACAATGAGCAGTTCTTC
CDR3: CATSAVRDSYNEQFF

J: TRBJ2-1
D: TRBD2
size: NA
V: TRBV28
DNA: TGTGCCAGCAGTCCCCGCCAGCGGGAGGGCCCCAATGAGCAGTTCTTC
CDR3: CASSPRQREGPNEQFF

J: TRBJ2-1
D: NA
size: NA
V: TRBV21-1
DNA: TGTGCCAGCAGCATGGGACTAGCGGGAGATACGAGCTCCTACAATGAGCAGTTCTTC
CDR3: CASSMGLAGDTSSYNEQFF

J: TRBJ1-5
D: NA
size: NA
V: TRBV6-1
DNA: TGTGCCAGCAGTGAAATGCAGGGGTATCAGCCCCAGCATTTT
CDR3: CASSEMQGYQPQHF

J: TRBJ2-7
D: TRBD2
size: few
V: TRBV6-6
DNA: TGTGCCAGCAGTCGGACTAGCGGGAGTTACGAGCAGTACTTC
CDR3: CASSRTSGSYEQYF

J: TRBJ1-2
D: TRBD1
size: NA
V: TRBV11-2
DNA: TGTGCCAGCAGCTTGTTGGGACAGGGGTTTTTCACCTTC
CDR3: CASSLLGQGFFTF

J: TRBJ2-4
D: NA
size: NA
V: TRBV5-1
DNA: TGCGCCAGCAGCTTGGGACAAAAACTAGCCAAAAACATTCAGTACTTC
CDR3: CASSLGQKLAKNIQYF

J: TRBJ1-1
D: NA
size: NA
V: TRBV19
DNA: TGTGCCAGTACCTCTTCCGGCGGGGAAGCTTTCTTT
CDR3: CASTSSGGEAFF

J: TRBJ2-7
D: NA
size: NA
V: TRBV3-1/TRBV3-2
DNA: TGTGCCAGCAGCCAACGGGGACTTGACTCCTACGAGCAGTACTTC
CDR3: CASSQRGLDSYEQYF

J: TRBJ1-5
D: NA
size: NA
V: TRBV5-1
DNA: TGCGCCAGCAGCATGGGCGGGGACGGGCAGCCCCAGCATTTT
CDR3: CASSMGGDGQPQHF

J: TRBJ1-1
D: NA
size: NA
V: TRBV24-1
DNA: TGTGCCACCAGTGATTTGCCTGGGGGCCCGGGGACTGAAGCTTTCTTT
CDR3: CATSDLPGGPGTEAFF

J: TRBJ1-5
D: TRBD1
size: NA
V: TRBV6-1
DNA: TGTGCCAGCAGTGAAGAGGAGGGGGCTCAGCCCCAGCATTTT
CDR3: CASSEEEGAQPQHF